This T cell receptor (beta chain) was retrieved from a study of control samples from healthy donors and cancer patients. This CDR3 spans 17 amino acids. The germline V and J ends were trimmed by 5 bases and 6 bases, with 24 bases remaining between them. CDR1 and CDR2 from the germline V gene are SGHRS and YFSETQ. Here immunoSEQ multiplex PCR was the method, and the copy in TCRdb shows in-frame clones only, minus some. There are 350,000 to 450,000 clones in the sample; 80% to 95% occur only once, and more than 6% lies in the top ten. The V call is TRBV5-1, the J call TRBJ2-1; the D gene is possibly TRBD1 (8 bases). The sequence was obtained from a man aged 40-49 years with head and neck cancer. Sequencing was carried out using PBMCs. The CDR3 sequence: CASSGTGPAIAGNEQFF. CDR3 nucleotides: TGCGCCAGCAGTGGGACAGGACCCGCCATAGCGGGCAATGAGCAGTTCTTC.